This paragraph covers one TCR beta chain sequence. This clonotype was seen only a few times. The clone's antigen remains unknown. No per-base quality is available; no much larger clone lies one base away. The CDR3 contains 13 residues, cysteine and phenylalanine counted. The entry retains the CDR3 DNA only, 39 bases that are in frame from base 1. According to the germline V gene (reference sequence), CDR1 reads SSHAT and CDR2 reads FNYEAQ. The germline ends are 8 bases apart after V is trimmed by 5 bases and J by 0 bases. The sample comes from a study of T cell repertoires in cytomegalovirus infection (dated by TCRdb to between 2018 and 2021). Context from the whole study: Donor HLA type was relevant to the analysis, because carriage of CMV infection together with the matching HLA type was indicated by public TCR beta signatures. Beyond this particular receptor, the publication reports: In both this cohort and an independent cohort of several hundred donors, the cumulative frequency of public TCR beta family members distinguished carriers of CMV infection plus the relevant HLA type. The ex vivo response was dominated by HLA-C-restricted CMV-specific TCR beta clonotypes, which also provided the single most frequent clonotype in two of eight donors.

The sequencer listed for this sample is Illumina HiSeq 1500. TCRdb's own reprocessing of the public reads used fastp at Q25 and MiXCR and kept productive beta chains. Rows are unified per CDR3 protein, each entry keeping the most common DNA and genes. This sample gives approximately 170,000 distinct CDR3 sequences in total; 15% to 20% of them show up just once. Of the sample, approximately 18% falls within the top ten clones. What was sequenced was CD8+ T cells from PBMCs. The sequence was obtained from a human donor in good health (CMV status not recorded). Some clones in this sample may be carry-over from other donors' samples. The V and J segments used are TRBV7-7 and TRBJ2-7, with the D gene call left open. This receptor carries the CDR3 CASSAVGSYEQYF. The DNA sequence follows: TGTGCCAGCAGCGCGGTAGGCTCCTACGAGCAGTACTTC.